This T cell receptor (beta chain) was observed in a study of cytomegalovirus exposure and HLA in healthy donors. Study context: A later analysis reported the 120 or so validation repertoires used the same platform as the 666 first-cohort repertoires.

Sequencing used immunoSEQ multiplex PCR; TCRdb keeps in-frame clones, though not all of them. The repertoire includes some 180,000 clones, around 86% of them detected once, and 7.2% sits in the top ten. The donors formed part of the 120-subject validation cohort, distinct from the roughly 640-subject first cohort. The CDR3 consists of 13 residues. Germline V gene sequence: CDR1 SGHRS, CDR2 YFSETQ. The V and J ends lost 7 bases and 7 bases respectively, with 18 bases between them. This clone was found a few times. What it recognizes is unknown. Study-level results: Among TCR beta chains, those listed as cytomegalovirus-associated numbered over 150. A few CMV-associated chains were confirmed in vitro to be specific for CMV antigens.

This sequence joins TRBV5-1 and TRBJ2-7; TRBD1 or TRBD2 may be the D gene (6 bases each). The specimen was PBMCs. The TCR originated in a man aged 30 to 39 in good health and CMV-seropositive. The CDR3 is CASRYPGAGEQYF. The CDR3 region has the DNA TGCGCCAGCCGTTACCCAGGGGCGGGGGAGCAGTACTTC.